The rows below give T cell receptor beta chains drawn from one sample of a study of cytomegalovirus exposure and HLA in healthy donors. TCRdb's table, derived via immunoSEQ multiplex PCR, lists solely in-frame clones and lacks some. The sample lists some 90,000 clones, more than 60% seen once, with around 2.3% in the top ten. Sequences were obtained from PBMCs. These receptors were collected from a man in his fifties in good health and CMV-seronegative. Each CDR3 is given with its conserved first and last residue. A D gene is named only where the DNA matches it firmly. Size tells how often a clone was seen (once, few, many) or the class of an expanded clone, and some rows leave it out.

d_gene,abundance,v_gene,j_gene,CDR3nt,CDR3aa
NA,NA,TRBV6-1,TRBJ1-5,TGTGCCAGCAGTGCCCCTAATAGCAATCAGCCCCAGCATTTT,CASSAPNSNQPQHF
NA,NA,TRBV9,TRBJ2-2,TGTGCCAGCAGCGCCCCAGATGCTAGCGTGGACACCGGGGAGCTGTTTTTT,CASSAPDASVDTGELFF
NA,NA,TRBV19,TRBJ1-1,TGTGCCAGTAGCCCACAGATAAACACTGAAGCTTTCTTT,CASSPQINTEAFF
NA,NA,TRBV6-5,TRBJ1-3,TGTGCCAGCATAGGGGCGACCATATATTTT,CASIGATIYF
NA,NA,TRBV5-3,TRBJ2-3,TGTGCCAGAAGTACTCCGGGACTTCCTACGCAGTATTTT,CARSTPGLPTQYF
NA,NA,TRBV29-1,TRBJ1-2,TGCAGCGTAGTGACCGGAGCTAACTATGGCTACACCTTC,CSVVTGANYGYTF
NA,NA,TRBV5-6,TRBJ2-3,TGTGCCAGCAGCTTGGGGCAGGGTAGCACAGATACGCAGTATTTT,CASSLGQGSTDTQYF
NA,NA,TRBV19,TRBJ2-7,TGTGCCAGTAGTATGAATGGCGGGGGCACCTACGAGCAGTACTTC,CASSMNGGGTYEQYF
TRBD1,NA,TRBV2,TRBJ1-5,TGTGCCAGCAGTGCCGACAGGGGGCAAGGCAATCAGCCCCAGCATTTT,CASSADRGQGNQPQHF
NA,once,TRBV27,TRBJ2-5,TGTGCCAGCAGCCACCGGAGGGAGACCCAGTACTTC,CASSHRRETQYF
NA,NA,TRBV7-9,TRBJ2-1,TGTTCCAGCAGCTTAGAGACTGGCCTACAGTTCTTC,CSSSLETGLQFF
TRBD1,NA,TRBV13,TRBJ2-1,TGTGCCAGCAGCTCCGACAGGGGGATACGTACTGAGCAGTTCTTC,CASSSDRGIRTEQFF
NA,NA,TRBV10-3,TRBJ1-5,TGTGCCATCAGTGAGTACAGTAGCAATCAGCCCCAGCATTTT,CAISEYSSNQPQHF
NA,NA,TRBV15,TRBJ2-5,TGTGCCACCAGCAGAGATAAATCGATCGGGGGTAGGAAGACCCAGTACTTC,CATSRDKSIGGRKTQYF
NA,NA,TRBV11-2,TRBJ1-1,TGTGCCAGCAATAAGAGGGTGGACACTGAAGCTTTCTTT,CASNKRVDTEAFF
TRBD1,few,TRBV2,TRBJ2-5,TGTGCCAGCAGCGCCGGGACAGGGATGGAGACCCAGTACTTC,CASSAGTGMETQYF
NA,NA,TRBV30,TRBJ1-3,TGTGCCTGGAGTGAGTGGCAGTTCGACACCATATATTTT,CAWSEWQFDTIYF
TRBD2,NA,TRBV7-9,TRBJ2-1,TGTGCCAGCAGTCAGCAGCGGGGGGGCCGGCGTGAGCAGTTCTTC,CASSQQRGGRREQFF
TRBD1,NA,TRBV29-1,TRBJ2-7,TGCAGCGTTGAGGGACAGGGATTTCAGCAGCAGTACTTC,CSVEGQGFQQQYF
NA,NA,TRBV6-6,TRBJ1-1,TGTGCCAGCAGTTACGGACGGGGGAACACTGAAGCTTTCTTT,CASSYGRGNTEAFF
NA,few,TRBV10-3,TRBJ2-1,TGTGCCACCGCCATTGAGGCCAGGGTATACAATGAGCAGTTCTTC,CATAIEARVYNEQFF
NA,NA,TRBV7-9,TRBJ2-5,TGTGCCAGCAGTTACCCCGGAGGGGGCACCGAGACCCAGTACTTC,CASSYPGGGTETQYF
NA,NA,TRBV5-1,TRBJ1-6,TGCGCCAGCAGCCACCCCACGGGGGTGAGCTCCTATAATTCACCCCTCCACTTT,CASSHPTGVSSYNSPLHF
TRBD1,few,TRBV14,TRBJ2-5,TGTGCCAGCAGCCGCCTGACAGGGAATGCGGAGACCCAGTACTTC,CASSRLTGNAETQYF
NA,NA,TRBV4-2,TRBJ1-4,TGTGCCAGCAGCCAAGATCTGGGTGCCGGGGAAAAACTGTTTTTT,CASSQDLGAGEKLFF
NA,NA,TRBV6-6,TRBJ2-2,TGTGCCAGCCTCAGACTAGAAAGGGCCGGGGAGCTGTTTTTT,CASLRLERAGELFF
NA,NA,TRBV6-6,TRBJ1-5,TGTGCCAGCAGTGACACCTCAGGGTTCCCCCAGCATTTT,CASSDTSGFPQHF
NA,NA,TRBV7-9,TRBJ2-1,TGTGCCAGCAGACGACTAGAAGGTGAGCAGTTCTTC,CASRRLEGEQFF
NA,NA,TRBV4-3,TRBJ2-2,TGCGCCAGCAGCCAGGAACGACACTCGACCGGGGAGCTGTTTTTT,CASSQERHSTGELFF
NA,NA,TRBV21-1,TRBJ2-4,TGTGCCAGCAGCCCAGCATCTAGCGGGGCAAACATTCAGTACTTC,CASSPASSGANIQYF
TRBD1,NA,TRBV28,TRBJ1-2,TGTGCCAGCAGTGAAATGGCAGGGGGCCTCCGAAATGGCTACACCTTC,CASSEMAGGLRNGYTF
NA,few,TRBV7-9,TRBJ1-6,TGTGCCAGCAGCCCCGGGGGTCGGTCACCCCTCCACTTT,CASSPGGRSPLHF
TRBD1,once,TRBV28,TRBJ1-2,TGTGCCAGCGGTTCGACCTCTGGGACAGGGGGCCTGGGCTACACCTTC,CASGSTSGTGGLGYTF
NA,NA,TRBV18,TRBJ2-1,TGTGCCAGCTCACCCCAGTTAACGCCCAATGAGCAGTTCTTC,CASSPQLTPNEQFF
NA,NA,TRBV28,TRBJ2-1,TGTGCCAGCAGTCCAGGGGGGACTAGGGGCTACAATGAGCAGTTCTTC,CASSPGGTRGYNEQFF
NA,NA,TRBV5-6,TRBJ1-4,TGTGCCAGCAGCTTGGACGGGATCGACGAAAAACTGTTTTTT,CASSLDGIDEKLFF
TRBD1,NA,TRBV19,TRBJ2-7,TGTGCCAGTAGTACGGGACAGAACTACGAGCAGTACTTC,CASSTGQNYEQYF
NA,NA,TRBV4-1,TRBJ2-1,TGCGCCAGCAGCCAGCGGGCGGAAAGGCAGTTCTTC,CASSQRAERQFF
TRBD2,NA,TRBV5-4,TRBJ2-7,TGTGCCAGCAGCTTGATGGGCGGGGGTGACGAGCAGTACTTC,CASSLMGGGDEQYF
NA,few,TRBV18,TRBJ2-1,TGTGCCAGCTCACCCCACCCCCCGCGGGGATACAATGAGCAGTTCTTC,CASSPHPPRGYNEQFF
TRBD1,NA,TRBV19,TRBJ1-2,TGTGCCAGTAGTATTTTACTACAGGGGGCGCGATCCGCAAGACTCTATGGCTACACCTTC,CASSILLQGARSARLYGYTF
NA,NA,TRBV19,TRBJ2-3,TGTGCCAGTACGGAGAGGGACACAGATACGCAGTATTTT,CASTERDTDTQYF
TRBD1,few,TRBV27,TRBJ1-1,TGTGCCAGCCAGGGGGTGGGGGCGGTAGCTTTCTTT,CASQGVGAVAFF
NA,NA,TRBV28,TRBJ1-1,TGTGCCAGCAGTCAGGATGCTAACACTGAAGCTTTCTTT,CASSQDANTEAFF
TRBD2,NA,TRBV7-9,TRBJ2-1,TGTGCCAGCAGCTTTACCGGGGGGTCAAATACCTACAATGAGCAGTTCTTC,CASSFTGGSNTYNEQFF
NA,NA,TRBV7-2,TRBJ2-6,TGTGCCAGCCGACGGGGGGCGCGGGGAGCCAACGTCCTGACTTTC,CASRRGARGANVLTF
NA,NA,TRBV15,TRBJ1-4,TGTGCCACCAGCCCCCGACAGCCGGATAATGAAAAACTGTTTTTT,CATSPRQPDNEKLFF
TRBD1,NA,TRBV5-6,TRBJ1-5,TGTGCCAGCAGCTTGGACAGGGGTTTGAATCAGCCCCAGCATTTT,CASSLDRGLNQPQHF
NA,once,TRBV5-1,TRBJ2-7,TGCGCCAGCAGCCAGGGACTTGCTTTTGAGCAGTACTTC,CASSQGLAFEQYF
TRBD1,few,TRBV6-5,TRBJ2-3,TGTGCCAGCAGTTACTCGCAGGGGGCTTATACGCAGTATTTT,CASSYSQGAYTQYF
TRBD1,NA,TRBV19,TRBJ2-2,TGTGCCAGTATAACCGGGACAGTGAACACCGGGGAGCTGTTTTTT,CASITGTVNTGELFF
TRBD2,NA,TRBV15,TRBJ2-7,TGTGCCACCAGCAGACCTAGCGGGAGCTCCTACGAGCAGTACTTC,CATSRPSGSSYEQYF
NA,NA,TRBV5-1,TRBJ2-1,TGCGCCAGCAGGGGCAGTTCCTACAATGAGCAGTTCTTC,CASRGSSYNEQFF
NA,NA,TRBV7-2,TRBJ1-2,TGTGCCAGCAGCTTGATGCGGGACTATGGCTACACCTTC,CASSLMRDYGYTF
NA,NA,TRBV10-1,TRBJ1-5,TGCGCCAGCAGTGACGCCCAGCATTTT,CASSDAQHF
TRBD1,NA,TRBV27,TRBJ1-4,TGTGCCAGCAGTTATGAGGGGGCTCAAGAAAAACTGTTTTTT,CASSYEGAQEKLFF